The 18 T cell receptor beta chains below were found in one sample sequenced in a study of CD8+CD57+ T cells in acquired aplastic anemia. Genomic DNA constituted the template upon which TCR beta VDJ and CDR3 profiling was performed. TCRdb re-called the reads through MiXCR, storing one row per CDR3 protein. The data contain 200,000 or so distinct CDR3 sequences, over 60% of them singletons. The source material was sorted CD4+, CD8+, or CD8+CD57+ T cells (not recorded which) from PBMCs. All receptors derive from a human donor with severe aplastic anemia or a healthy control (not recorded which).

The chain is built from TRBV5-4 and TRBJ2-3, with 8 bases fitting TRBD1. CDR1 SGHNT and CDR2 YYREEE come from the germline V gene (reference sequence). The CDR3 runs to 18 residues. Trimming took 0 bases from V and 4 from J; bases not matched to a gene: 13. In nucleotides, the CDR3 is TGTGCCAGCAGCTTGGGCCAGGGGGCGATCGTCGAATCAGATACGCAGTATTTT. It encodes CASSLGQGAIVESDTQYF.

This clonotype came up a few times. This chain links TRBV6-5 with TRBJ2-1; 13 bases match TRBD2. CDR1 is MNHEY and CDR2 is SVGAGI in the germline V gene. With 4 bases clipped from V and 9 bases from J, the junction kept 15 bases outside the gene matches. This CDR3 spans 18 amino acids. CDR3 DNA: TGTGCCAGCAGTTCTTGGACTAGCGGGGGACCTCCGGGGAGTGAGCAGTTCTTC. It is translated as CASSSWTSGGPPGSEQFF.

V usage is TRBV2 and J usage is TRBJ1-2; 11 nucleotides match TRBD1. The CDR3 contains 11 residues. Germline-derived CDR1 and CDR2 are SNHLY and FYNNEI. The CDR3 spells CAKRGQGDYTF. The CDR3, as DNA: TGTGCTAAGAGGGGACAGGGGGACTACACCTTC.

The chain carries TRBV2 and TRBJ2-7; D may match TRBD1 or TRBD2 (5 bases each). The CDR3 sequence is 14 residues long. In germline, CDR1 is SNHLY, CDR2 FYNNEI. Trimming removed 6 bases at V and 3 bases at J, with 15 bases between. The chain's CDR3 is CASSAPGPFYEQYF. The DNA for the CDR3 is TGTGCCAGCAGCGCACCGGGACCCTTCTACGAGCAGTACTTC.

V is TRBV11-3 and J is TRBJ2-7, with D hard to call. In germline, CDR1 is SGHNT, CDR2 YENEEA. The ends were cut back, 1 base at V and 2 bases at J, with 9 bases in the middle. The CDR3 extends over 14 amino acids. The CDR3 coding sequence is TGTGCCAGCAGCTTAGCAGGTAAAGCCTACGAGCAGTACTTC. Amino acid sequence: CASSLAGKAYEQYF.

The chain is built from TRBV4-2 and TRBJ2-1; no definite D call. The V gene lost 1 base and the J gene lost 4 bases, with 11 bases spanning the gap. CDR1 is LGHNA and CDR2 is YNFKEQ in the germline V gene. The CDR3 has 15 residues. The CDR3 coding sequence is TGTGCCAGCAGCCAAGGTATACCCTTGTACAATGAGCAGTTCTTC. It encodes CASSQGIPLYNEQFF.

This clonotype occurred many times. The chain has TRBV14 and TRBJ2-1; D possibly uses TRBD1 or TRBD2 (5 bases each). V was pared by 5 bases and J by 2 bases, with 19 bases between. The CDR3 contains 17 residues. Germline V CDR1 and CDR2: SGHDN, FVKESK. CDR3 DNA sequence: TGTGCCAGCAGCGACGGCCCCTTGGGGGTTGCCTACAATGAGCAGTTCTTC. This gives the protein CASSDGPLGVAYNEQFF.

In DNA, the CDR3 is TGCAGTGCTAGAGCCTTGGGGAGGGAGACCCAGTACTTC. Translating it yields CSARALGRETQYF. The chain links TRBV20-1 to TRBJ2-5; D is possibly TRBD2 (6 bases). V was trimmed by 1 base and J by 5 bases, leaving 11 bases between them. Germline V gene lookup returns CDR1 DFQATT and CDR2 SNEGSKA (reference sequence). This CDR3 has 13 amino acids.

The genes are TRBV7-9 and TRBJ1-1; D not resolved. V lost 4 bases to trimming and J lost 6 bases, with 6 bases between them. The germline gives CDR1 SEHNR, CDR2 FQNEAQ (reference sequence). This CDR3 has 11 amino acids. CDR3 sequence reads: CASSSGPEAFF. CDR3 bases: TGTGCCAGCAGCTCCGGACCTGAAGCTTTCTTT.

This clonotype was recorded many times. The chain joins TRBV5-1 to TRBJ1-5; TRBD1 might be the D (6 bases). Trimming cost V 0 bases and J 10 bases, with 17 bases left between them. The CDR3 runs to 15 residues. The germline V gene has CDR1 SGHRS and CDR2 YFSETQ. The CDR3 is CASSLVPGAYVPQHF. In DNA, the CDR3 is TGCGCCAGCAGCTTGGTTCCGGGGGCTTATGTTCCCCAGCATTTT.

The chain links TRBV5-1 to TRBJ1-6; 7 bases are shared with TRBD1. V was clipped by 0 bases and J by 8 bases; unmatched bases: 8. Germline loops: CDR1 SGHRS, CDR2 YFSETQ. The CDR3 totals 16 residues. CDR3 region: CASSLAEGQVDSPLHF. Written as DNA, the CDR3 is TGCGCCAGCAGCTTGGCCGAAGGACAGGTAGATTCACCCCTCCACTTT.

This clonotype is medium-sized in the sample. The chain combines TRBV12-5 with TRBJ2-3, with unresolved D. Germline V gene lookup returns CDR1 LGHNT and CDR2 FRNRAP. V lost 6 bases and J lost 2, with 3 bases in between. CDR3 size: 11 residues. CDR3 in DNA: TGTGCTAGTGGACTCACAGATACGCAGTATTTT. Translating gives CASGLTDTQYF.

This clonotype was seen a handful of times. The chain carries TRBV2 and TRBJ2-7, with 7 bases aligning to TRBD1. Trimming took 3 bases from V and 3 from J; bases not matched to a gene: 2. The CDR3 runs 13 residues. From germline, CDR1 is SNHLY and CDR2 FYNNEI. CDR3 sequence (DNA): TGTGCCAGCAGTGAGGGGGACAGCTACGAGCAGTACTTC. This translates into CASSEGDSYEQYF.

This clonotype appeared once. The chain recombines TRBV24-1 with TRBJ1-5; no reliable D call. Germline V CDR1 and CDR2: KGHDR, SFDVKD. This CDR3 is 14 amino acids long. Trimming cost V 5 bases and J 6 bases, with 13 bases left between them. The CDR3 bases are TGTGCCACCAGTGTCCGGGGTAAGGGTCAGCCCCAGCATTTT. This gives the protein CATSVRGKGQPQHF.

The rearrangement joins TRBV9 to TRBJ1-1, with D maybe TRBD1 (6 bases). The CDR3 has 16 amino acids. V dropped 4 bases and J dropped 2 bases, with 18 bases sitting between them. Germline CDR1 reads SGDLS; CDR2 reads YYNGEE. This CDR3 reads CASSKRTVSTNTEAFF. The CDR3 DNA reads TGTGCCAGCAGCAAGAGGACAGTGAGCACTAACACTGAAGCTTTCTTT.

This clonotype was found a few times. J is TRBJ1-2 and V is TRBV3-1, with D possibly TRBD1 on 5 matching bases. The V end was cut by 3 bases, the J end by 3 bases, with 23 bases between. The CDR3 runs 18 residues. Germline V CDR1 and CDR2: LGHDT, YNNKEL (reference sequence). The CDR3 region has the DNA TGTGCCAGCAGCCAGCTCCGTGACTCGGGGGAGAGGGACTATGGCTACACCTTC. Protein sequence: CASSQLRDSGERDYGYTF.

This clonotype was recorded many times. The V call is TRBV5-1, the J call TRBJ1-6; D call uncertain. The V gene's germline CDR1 is SGHRS and CDR2 YFSETQ. CDR3 length: 15 residues. V was cut by 0 bases and J by 2 bases, with 6 bases left in between. The CDR3 is CASSLAETYNSPLHF. CDR3 DNA sequence: TGCGCCAGCAGCTTGGCAGAAACCTATAATTCACCCCTCCACTTT.

The chain has TRBV6-7 and TRBJ2-5; no firm D call. TRBV6-7 counts as an open reading frame of uncertain function. The CDR3 covers 11 residues. Trimming left V 6 bases short and J 5 bases short, with 7 bases between. CDR3 in amino acids: CASSFTETQYF. CDR3 DNA sequence: TGTGCCAGCAGCTTTACGGAGACCCAGTACTTC.